Below, 21 T cell receptor beta chains from the same sample are listed, as sequenced in a study of blood T cell repertoires in COVID-19. Repertoires were generated with immunoSEQ multiplex PCR, while TCRdb's copy carries only in-frame clones and drops some. The sample lists hundreds of thousands of clones; less than 85% were seen once. Sequenced: PBMCs or T cells enriched from blood (not recorded which). Receptor source: a woman between 25 and 40 years old who had been exposed to COVID-19.

V usage is TRBV4-1 and J usage is TRBJ2-1; TRBD2 matches at 8 bases. Germline assignment: CDR1 MGHRA and CDR2 YSYEKL. V lost 4 bases, J lost 0 bases, and 11 bases stayed unmatched. The CDR3 spans 18 residues. The CDR3 protein is CASSPGVHRGGSYNEQFF. CDR3 bases: TGCGCCAGCAGCCCAGGGGTTCATCGGGGGGGCTCCTACAATGAGCAGTTCTTC.

The chain has TRBV30 and TRBJ1-1; 12 nucleotides agree with TRBD1. Germline V gene data show CDR1 as GTSNPN and CDR2 as SVGIG (reference sequence). The CDR3 covers 14 residues. The junction had 7 bases not matched to a gene; V was cut back by 6 bases and J by 5 bases. As DNA, the CDR3 is TGTGCCTGCTCAAAGGGACAGGGGGCGACTGAAGCTTTCTTT. Its translation: CACSKGQGATEAFF. Together with reference TRBV30 and TRBJ1-1, the CDR3 gives the full variable domain: SQTIHQWPATLVQPVGSPLSLECTVEGTSNPNLYWYRQAAGRGLQLLFYSVGIGQISSEVPQNLSASRPQDRQFILSSKKLLLSDSGFYLCACSKGQGATEAFFGQGTRLTVV.

V is TRBV5-1 and J is TRBJ1-2; 8 bases line up with TRBD1. From germline, CDR1 is SGHRS and CDR2 YFSETQ. V gave up 4 bases and J gave up 5 bases; unmatched junction bases: 7. The CDR3 extends over 14 amino acids. The CDR3 DNA reads TGCGCCAGCAGCACCGGACAGGGCGGGTATGGCTACACCTTC. This codes for CASSTGQGGYGYTF.

For this clone: Compared with germline, one end of the junction differs, possibly owing to a read error. V is TRBV7-7 and J is TRBJ2-5, with 11 bases identical to TRBD2. The CDR3 has 16 amino acids. Germline loops: CDR1 SSHAT, CDR2 FNYEAQ (reference sequence). The CDR3 bases are TGTGCTAGCAGCTTAGGGCTAGCGGGGGGCCAAGAGACCCAGTACTTC. This sequence encodes CASSLGLAGGQETQYF.

This clone has more than one count but fewer than ten. The V gene is TRBV7-9, the J gene TRBJ1-1, with D possibly matching TRBD1 (5 bases). The CDR3 spans 13 residues. The V end was cut by 8 bases, the J end by 4 bases, with 14 bases between. In germline, CDR1 is SEHNR, CDR2 FQNEAQ (reference sequence). CDR3 loop: CASALGGGTEAFF. CDR3 DNA: TGTGCCAGCGCCCTGGGGGGGGGCACTGAAGCTTTCTTT. The full variable domain, in which reference TRBV7-9 and TRBJ1-1 provide the parts outside the CDR3, is DTGVSQNPRHKITKRGQNVTFRCDPISEHNRLYWYRQTLGQGPEFLTYFQNEAQLEKSRLLSDRFSAERPKGSFSTLEIQRTEQGDSAMYLCASALGGGTEAFFGQGTRLTVV.

DNA of the CDR3: TGTGCCAGCAGTGATCCGGGACTAAGGAATGGCTACACCTTC. Its translation: CASSDPGLRNGYTF. The rearrangement uses TRBV25-1 and TRBJ1-2; D possibly corresponds to TRBD1 (5 bases). CDR1 and CDR2 (germline): MGHDK, SYGVNS. Trimming took 3 bases from V and 6 from J, leaving 14 bases between them. The CDR3 totals 14 residues.

The CDR3 DNA follows: TGTGCCTGGAGTGAGGGGAATGAAAAACTGTTTTTT. Its translation is CAWSEGNEKLFF. This rearrangement joins TRBV30 to TRBJ1-4; D may be TRBD1 (5 bases). The CDR3 consists of 12 residues. Trimming pared 1 base from V and 5 bases from J, leaving 5 bases between. CDR1 is GTSNPN, CDR2 SVGIG, per germline (reference sequence).

The V gene is TRBV20-1, the J gene TRBJ1-2; D not certain. V shed 3 bases and J shed 3 bases, with 5 bases lying between them. The CDR3 is 11 amino acids. Per germline, CDR1 DFQATT and CDR2 SNEGSKA (reference sequence). The CDR3, as DNA: TGCAGTGCTAGTACAGACTATGGCTACACCTTC. Protein sequence: CSASTDYGYTF.

V usage is TRBV12-5 and J usage is TRBJ2-3, with TRBD1 as a possible D gene (5 bases). Germline V gene data show CDR1 as LGHNT and CDR2 as FRNRAP. The CDR3 contains 17 residues. The V end lost 5 bases, the J end lost 1 base, and 19 bases lay between the germline ends. This CDR3 reads CASGLGVVENGTDTQYF. CDR3 nucleotide sequence: TGTGCTAGTGGTCTAGGGGTGGTAGAGAACGGCACAGATACGCAGTATTTT. Full variable domain (remainder filled in from reference TRBV12-5 and TRBJ2-3): DARVTQTPRHKVTEMGQEVTMRCQPILGHNTVFWYRQTMMQGLELLAYFRNRAPLDDSGMPKDRFSAEMPDATLATLKIQPSEPRDSAVYFCASGLGVVENGTDTQYFGPGTRLTVL.

The V gene is TRBV28, the J gene TRBJ1-5, with 8 bases aligning to TRBD1. This CDR3 spans 15 amino acids. V shed 3 bases and J 6 bases; nucleotides not matched to a gene: 7. Germline lookup yields CDR1 MDHEN and CDR2 SYDVKM. The CDR3 here is CASSFRGRMGQPQHF. CDR3 DNA: TGTGCCAGCAGTTTCAGGGGGCGGATGGGTCAGCCCCAGCATTTT.

The sample holds a few counts of this clone. The rearrangement joins TRBV5-5 to TRBJ1-2, with a tentative D call TRBD1 (5 bases). Germline loops: CDR1 SGHKS, CDR2 YYEKEE (reference sequence). V lost 4 bases and J 1 base, leaving 11 bases between the germline ends. This CDR3 has 14 amino acids. Written as DNA, the CDR3 is TGTGCCAGCAGCAGGGTGGGGGGTAACTATGGCTACACCTTC. It is translated as CASSRVGGNYGYTF.

The rearrangement uses TRBV28 and TRBJ1-1, with D unclear. With 5 bases removed from V and 4 bases from J, the gap between germline ends came to 17 bases. Germline V gene sequence: CDR1 MDHEN, CDR2 SYDVKM. CDR3 length: 15 amino acids. The DNA for the CDR3 is TGTGCCAGCAGTCCTGAGGGTCGACTGTTCACTGAAGCTTTCTTT. Protein sequence: CASSPEGRLFTEAFF.

The genes are TRBV7-2 and TRBJ2-3; 10 bases line up with TRBD2. Germline lookup yields CDR1 SGHTA and CDR2 FQGNSA. Germline trimming cut 5 bases from V and 4 bases from J; bases unmatched to any gene: 18. The CDR3 consists of 19 residues. In DNA, the CDR3 is TGTGCCAGCAGCCCGGAACAACTTGTTAGCGGGAGGTTCGCAGATACGCAGTATTTT. Protein sequence: CASSPEQLVSGRFADTQYF.

This chain uses TRBV11-2 with TRBJ2-7; TRBD1 might be the D (6 bases). Germline CDR1 SGHAT, CDR2 FQNNGV. The CDR3 contains 13 residues. V was cut by 5 bases and J by 7 bases, with 15 bases left in between. Here the CDR3 reads CASSPGHPGEQYF. As DNA, the CDR3 is TGTGCCAGCAGCCCGGGACACCCGGGGGAGCAGTACTTC.

The CDR3 nucleotides are TGTGCCAGCAGTCATGAGCGGGGGGGGGCAGATACGCAGTATTTT. Its translation is CASSHERGGADTQYF. This chain uses TRBV6-5 with TRBJ2-3, with 10 bases fitting TRBD2. From germline, CDR1 is MNHEY and CDR2 SVGAGI. V gave up 5 bases and J gave up 4 bases; unmatched junction bases: 6. This CDR3 comprises 15 residues.

The chain carries TRBV28 and TRBJ1-4, with TRBD1 matching over 10 bases. This CDR3 spans 14 amino acids. Germline-derived CDR1 and CDR2 are MDHEN and SYDVKM. With V trimmed by 5 bases and J by 7 bases, 4 bases remained unmatched. CDR3 in DNA: TGTGCCAGCAGTCCGACAGGGGGCGGTGAAAAACTGTTTTTT. Translated, it gives CASSPTGGGEKLFF.

This chain connects TRBV2 to TRBJ1-4; no definite D call. Trimming removed 7 bases from V and 7 bases from J, with 19 bases in between. There are 15 residues in the CDR3. CDR1 SNHLY and CDR2 FYNNEI come from the germline V gene. CDR3 amino acids: CASTRSGVVGEKLFF. The CDR3 nucleotides are TGTGCCAGCACCAGATCGGGTGTCGTTGGTGAAAAACTGTTTTTT.

This chain uses TRBV28 with TRBJ1-1; 8 bases are shared with TRBD1. Losses at the gene ends were 6 bases for V and 10 bases for J; bases not matched to a gene: 13. This CDR3 is built from 14 residues. Germline lookup yields CDR1 MDHEN and CDR2 SYDVKM. CDR3 sequence (DNA): TGTGCCAGCAGGAGGCAGGGGGCGTTTATGGGAGCTTTCTTT. It yields the protein CASRRQGAFMGAFF.

The chain couples TRBV5-1 to TRBJ1-2, with D uncertain. The CDR3 consists of 13 residues. Looked up from germline, CDR1 is SGHRS and CDR2 is YFSETQ. V dropped 4 bases and J dropped 2 bases, with 9 bases sitting between them. The CDR3 here is CASSQGENYGYTF. As DNA, the CDR3 is TGCGCCAGCAGCCAAGGAGAGAACTATGGCTACACCTTC.

V is TRBV5-6 and J is TRBJ1-2; 8 bases are shared with TRBD1. Unmatched junction bases numbered 3, after V lost 1 base and J lost 1 base. This CDR3 is built from 15 residues. Germline CDR1 reads SGHDT; CDR2 reads YYEEEE. CDR3: CASSLRQGINYGYTF. CDR3 nucleotide sequence: TGTGCCAGCAGCTTGCGACAGGGGATTAACTATGGCTACACCTTC.

The rearrangement joins TRBV15 to TRBJ1-4, with a tentative D call TRBD1 (6 bases). V was pared by 0 bases and J by 8 bases, with 13 bases between. The CDR3 extends over 15 amino acids. CDR1 is LNHNV and CDR2 is YYDKDF in the germline V gene (reference sequence). The CDR3 loop is CATSRDGQPGEKLFF. CDR3 coding DNA: TGTGCCACCAGCAGAGACGGACAGCCTGGGGAAAAACTGTTTTTT.